What follows are 7 T cell receptor beta chains derived from one specimen sequenced in a study of shared clonotypes between healthy human individuals. Produced via immunoSEQ multiplex PCR; TCRdb's table is partial and in-frame only. The sample comprises about 2.1 million clones, roughly 95% of which are singletons, and about 1.6% rests with the top ten. CD45RO negativity and positive selection for CCR7 defined naive CD8 cells, a population that excluded terminally differentiated effector memory CD45RA+ cells. The sequencing sample was made of naive CD8+ T cells from PBMCs. The source of these receptors is a man aged 18-30 years in good health. Some clones in this sample may be carry-over from other donors' samples.

The DNA of the CDR3 is TGCGCCAGCAGCTTGGAGGCTAGCGGGAGCGTTCTACTGCAGACCCAGTACTTC. Encoded protein: CASSLEASGSVLLQTQYF. The rearrangement joins TRBV5-1 to TRBJ2-5, with 10 bases matching TRBD2. This CDR3 spans 18 amino acids. Germline V gives CDR1 SGHRS, CDR2 YFSETQ. Losses at the gene ends were 0 bases for V and 6 bases for J; bases not matched to a gene: 14.

This clone was found a few times. V usage is TRBV29-1 and J usage is TRBJ1-2, with 7 bases lining up with TRBD1. CDR3 length: 11 residues. CDR1 SQVTM and CDR2 ANQGSEA come from the germline V gene. V dropped 7 bases and J dropped 6; count of bases not matched to a gene: 5. CDR3 sequence reads: CSDRQGNGYTF. The CDR3 region has the DNA TGCAGCGATAGACAGGGCAATGGCTACACCTTC.

V gene TRBV11-2 combines with J gene TRBJ2-1; a weak D match, TRBD1 (6 bases). Trimming took off 5 bases at V and 7 bases at J, with 18 bases between the two ends. The CDR3 is 15 residues long. Germline CDR1 reads SGHAT; CDR2 reads FQNNGV. CDR3 coding DNA: TGTGCCAGCAGCCCCCGGGACAACTGGGGGAATGAGCAGTTCTTC. Protein sequence: CASSPRDNWGNEQFF.

The chain is built from TRBV7-9 and TRBJ2-6; 11 nucleotides agree with TRBD1. V was clipped by 2 bases and J by 1 base; unmatched bases: 7. The CDR3 is 19 amino acids. Germline CDR1 SEHNR, CDR2 FQNEAQ (reference sequence). CDR3 region: CASSLPGTGGSSGANVLTF. The DNA for the CDR3 is TGTGCCAGCAGCTTACCCGGGACAGGGGGAAGTTCTGGGGCCAACGTCCTGACTTTC. Using reference TRBV7-9 and TRBJ2-6 for the parts outside the CDR3, the full variable domain is DTGVSQNPRHKITKRGQNVTFRCDPISEHNRLYWYRQTLGQGPEFLTYFQNEAQLEKSRLLSDRFSAERPKGSFSTLEIQRTEQGDSAMYLCASSLPGTGGSSGANVLTFGAGSRLTVL.

The genes are TRBV5-6 and TRBJ1-5; 9 bases match TRBD1. This CDR3 comprises 18 residues. In germline, CDR1 is SGHDT, CDR2 YYEEEE. After removal of 2 bases from V and 2 bases from J, the junction contained 11 bases not matched to a gene. The CDR3 region is CASSFAQGAYEGNQPQHF. DNA for the CDR3: TGTGCCAGCAGCTTTGCACAGGGGGCATACGAGGGCAATCAGCCCCAGCATTTT.

V and J are TRBV5-1 and TRBJ1-2; 8 bases align to TRBD1. Germline CDR1 SGHRS, CDR2 YFSETQ. The CDR3 loop spans 13 amino acids. V shed 2 bases and J 5 bases; nucleotides not matched to a gene: 2. The CDR3 is CASSFGTGYGYTF. In DNA form, the CDR3 reads TGCGCCAGCAGCTTTGGGACAGGTTATGGCTACACCTTC.

The chain has TRBV27 and TRBJ2-5; D gene uncertain. The CDR3 runs 14 residues. Looked up from germline, CDR1 is MNHEY and CDR2 is SMNVEV (reference sequence). The V end lost 0 bases, the J end lost 5 bases, and 10 bases lay between the germline ends. This chain's CDR3 is CASSLSKGWETQYF. CDR3 sequence (DNA): TGTGCCAGCAGTTTATCGAAGGGTTGGGAGACCCAGTACTTC.